The text below deals with one T cell receptor (beta chain). Its cognate antigen is unknown. The analysis combined second doses at about 4 or about 12 weeks. The record originates from a study of T cell responses to AZD1222 COVID-19 vaccine. Overall study results and limits: Clonal diversity was possibly underestimated, and white British individuals and females predominated among donors. Spike-specific TCR repertoires showed rising breadth and depth after two AZD1222 doses. Scientists sampled the repertoires only once the peak T cell response had passed.

Germline V CDR1 and CDR2: MNHEY, SVGAGI. V lost 0 bases to trimming and J lost 5 bases; unmatched junction nucleotides: 3. The CDR3 sequence is 14 residues long. The protocol was immunoSEQ multiplex PCR, while the TCRdb copy is restricted to in-frame clones and leaves out a portion. The top ten clones hold about 29% of a sample with tens of thousands of clones, 80% to 95% of them seen once. V gene TRBV6-5 combines with J gene TRBJ1-1; 7 positions match TRBD1. The receptor was derived from an adult who received the AZD1222 COVID-19 vaccine. The sequences come from peripheral blood, collected 28 days after the second AZD1222 dose. CDR3 bases: TGTGCCAGCAGTTACTCACAGGGGAATACTGAAGCTTTCTTT. It encodes CASSYSQGNTEAFF.